This record looks at one T cell receptor beta chain sequence and its context. Its antigen is unidentified. These data originate in a study of shared clonotypes between healthy human individuals. Study summary: A couple of women and a few men aged 18 to 49 served as donors. Per donor, three plates held CD4 naive cells, three held CD4 memory, two held CD8 naive and one held CD8 memory. Whole-study results and caveats: Clonotypes shared by all four sorted-subset donors had higher generation probabilities than non-shared clonotypes. Compared with memory subsets, naive subsets generally had larger estimated richness.

Sequenced by immunoSEQ multiplex PCR; TCRdb stores in-frame clones only, minus some. Found here are around 1.5 million clones, 98% of them singletons; the top ten hold roughly 0.45%. The CDR3 contains 15 residues. V shed 7 bases, J shed 6 bases, and the junction held 7 bases outside the gene matches. CDR1 LNHDA and CDR2 SQIVND come from the germline V gene (reference sequence). The chain is built from TRBV19 and TRBJ2-2; 11 positions match TRBD2. The sequence came from a young man in good health. The source material was naive CD4+ T cells sorted from blood. Subset meaning: CD45RA+ positively selected. DNA for the CDR3: TGTGCCAGTATCCCTAGCGGGAGGTCCGCCGGGGAGCTGTTTTTT. This encodes CASIPSGRSAGELFF.